A selection of T cell receptor beta chains follows, all from one sample in a study of control samples from healthy donors and cancer patients. Only in-frame clones appear in the TCRdb table, and some are missing; sequencing was by immunoSEQ multiplex PCR. The sample lists 150,000 to 200,000 clones; about 91% were seen once. Sequenced material: blood. The source is a woman aged 40 to 49 in good health. CDR3s include the opening cysteine and the closing phenylalanine or tryptophan. A D gene is named only where the DNA matches it firmly.

V: TRBV7-8
D: NA
CDR3: CASSLGARGREQFF

V: TRBV18
D: TRBD2
CDR3: CASSRLAGGQETQYF

V: TRBV12-5
D: NA
CDR3: CASGLSVVYGYTF

V: TRBV19
D: NA
CDR3: CASRQEPISDQPQHF

V: TRBV7-2
D: TRBD2
CDR3: CASSLSGGPTDTQYF

V: TRBV28
D: TRBD1
CDR3: CASSSDREGTEAFF

V: TRBV7-9
D: NA
CDR3: CASSLQLRGYGYTF

V: TRBV2
D: NA
CDR3: CASSVFRNHEQFF

V: TRBV7-6
D: NA
CDR3: CASSLGWGLDQPQHF

V: TRBV7-3
D: NA
CDR3: CASSTRLNTDTQYF

V: TRBV3-1/TRBV3-2
D: NA
CDR3: CASSQDHSSLSPIYF

V: TRBV6-5
D: NA
CDR3: CASSWTALPGYTF

V: TRBV7-9
D: NA
CDR3: CASSSSLNEQFF

V: TRBV27
D: TRBD1
CDR3: CASRFLGQGPSYEQYF

V: TRBV6-6
D: NA
CDR3: CASRKREGKNYGYTF

V: TRBV5-4
D: TRBD2
CDR3: CASSLSGGGRPDTQYF

V: TRBV15
D: TRBD1
CDR3: CATDDGTANYGYTF

V: TRBV5-1
D: NA
CDR3: CASSLAVGANTEAFF

V: TRBV5-1
D: NA
CDR3: CASSLSGTDEKLFF

V: TRBV14
D: TRBD1
CDR3: CASSRKFQGVVETQYF

V: TRBV7-8
D: NA
CDR3: CASSLVNQASYNSPLHF

V: TRBV11-2
D: TRBD2
CDR3: CASSPATSLTQYF

V: TRBV6-6
D: TRBD1
CDR3: CASSQGTGGQPQHF

V: TRBV27
D: NA
CDR3: CASSLGAETPYEQYF

V: TRBV6-6
D: NA
CDR3: CASSSSTGGSGNTIYF

V: TRBV10-1
D: TRBD2
CDR3: CASSDRLLAGGPRLSYNEQFF

V: TRBV1
D: NA
CDR3: CTSSQVPRNSPLHF

V: TRBV3-1/TRBV3-2
D: NA
CDR3: CASSSQGVTGELFF

V: TRBV10-1
D: TRBD2
CDR3: CASMGTRSTDTQYF

V: TRBV5-6
D: NA
CDR3: CASSRQTINEQFF

V: TRBV2
D: NA
CDR3: CASSDWQGDSPLHF

V: TRBV5-1
D: NA
CDR3: CASSLALQGDTQYF

V: TRBV20-1
D: NA
CDR3: CSASILAGTEAFF

V: TRBV10-3
D: NA
CDR3: CAIRELGSGSEAFF

V: TRBV27
D: NA
CDR3: CASSSRHEQYF

V: TRBV7-6
D: TRBD1
CDR3: CASRRTGGLSNEKLFF

V: TRBV4-2
D: NA
CDR3: CASSQDVLRNRDEQFF

V: TRBV2
D: NA
CDR3: CASNLMEGLGEKLFF

V: TRBV13
D: NA
CDR3: CASSLEGANTGELFF

V: TRBV7-9
D: TRBD1
CDR3: CASSLIKTQTGAGNTIYF

V: TRBV11-2
D: TRBD1
CDR3: CASSLRTGWSKDTQYF

V: TRBV2
D: NA
CDR3: CASSERVRDSPLHF

V: TRBV9
D: NA
CDR3: CASSSNRRQVNYGYTF

V: TRBV5-1
D: TRBD1
CDR3: CASSRGTGQYNEQFF

V: TRBV18
D: NA
CDR3: CASSVGSNQPQHF

V: TRBV5-1
D: NA
CDR3: CASSLVGGETQYF

V: TRBV11-2
D: NA
CDR3: CASSERWARQFF

V: TRBV12-3/TRBV12-4
D: NA
CDR3: CASSQGGYTEAFF

V: TRBV2
D: TRBD1
CDR3: CASSETGQGAFFAETQYF

V: TRBV19
D: TRBD1
CDR3: CASRDTGGGGHQPQHF

V: TRBV28
D: NA
CDR3: CASSPSATYEQYF

V: TRBV13
D: NA
CDR3: CASSLGQGGSREQYF

V: TRBV14
D: NA
CDR3: CASSLRQVLVGANVLTF

V: TRBV7-8
D: TRBD2
CDR3: CASKRSGGQETQYF

V: TRBV5-6
D: NA
CDR3: CASSLPYSGANVLTF

V: TRBV12-1
D: NA
CDR3: CASSLLQVNYGYTF

V: TRBV7-8
D: NA
CDR3: CASRQGPANTEAFF

V: TRBV10-3
D: NA
CDR3: CAISDPPEQYF

V: TRBV4-1
D: NA
CDR3: CASSQEINNEQFF

V: TRBV5-1
D: NA
CDR3: CASSLFTNTEAFF